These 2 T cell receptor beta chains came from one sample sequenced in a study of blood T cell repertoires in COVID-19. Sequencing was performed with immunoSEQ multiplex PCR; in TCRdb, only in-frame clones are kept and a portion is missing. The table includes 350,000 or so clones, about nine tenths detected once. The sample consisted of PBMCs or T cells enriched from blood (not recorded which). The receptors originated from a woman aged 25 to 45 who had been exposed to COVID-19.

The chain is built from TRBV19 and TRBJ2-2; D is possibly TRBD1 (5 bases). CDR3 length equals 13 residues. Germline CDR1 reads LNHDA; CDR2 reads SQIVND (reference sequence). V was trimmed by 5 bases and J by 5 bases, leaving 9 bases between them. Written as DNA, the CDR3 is TGTGCCAGTAGTCTCAGGGTGACCGGGGAGCTGTTTTTT. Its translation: CASSLRVTGELFF. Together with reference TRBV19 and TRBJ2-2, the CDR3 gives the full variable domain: DGGITQSPKYLFRKEGQNVTLSCEQNLNHDAMYWYRQDPGQGLRLIYYSQIVNDFQKGDIAEGYSVSREKKESFPLTVTSAQKNPTAFYLCASSLRVTGELFFGEGSRLTVL.

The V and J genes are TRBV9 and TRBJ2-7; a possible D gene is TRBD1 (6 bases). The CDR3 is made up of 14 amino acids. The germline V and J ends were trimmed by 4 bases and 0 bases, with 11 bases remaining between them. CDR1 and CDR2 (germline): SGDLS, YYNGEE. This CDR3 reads CASSRRDNSYEQYF. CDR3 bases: TGTGCCAGCAGCCGACGGGACAACTCCTACGAGCAGTACTTC.